This paragraph reports one T cell receptor beta chain. Its antigen remains unidentified. Time point reported: week 35, safety follow-up. Alongside topical imiquimod, each dose of vaccine comprised 300 ug of mutant IDH1 20-mer peptide. These data belong to a study of a mutant IDH1 vaccine in newly diagnosed glioma. Study-level information: Patients got radiotherapy, temozolomide, or both beforehand, and most got both. Week 35 was assigned to visit V12, and week 47 was assigned to visit V13.

The CDR3 contains 16 residues. V gave up 4 bases and J gave up 4 bases; unmatched junction bases: 10. CDR1 SGHRS and CDR2 YFSETQ come from the germline V gene. The study, taken as a whole, reports: Vaccination elicited immune responses in 90% to 95% of patients. There seemed to be no relation between pseudoprogression and changes in top peripheral T cell clonotypes.

The assay was immunoSEQ multiplex PCR, and TCRdb's table has in-frame clones only and misses some. The sample shows 58,000 or so clones, roughly nine tenths of them seen only once. The chain joins TRBV5-1 to TRBJ2-7, with TRBD2 identical over 11 bases. The clonotype comes from a man in his forties with glioma. Sequencing was performed on PBMCs, taken from a glioma patient whose treatment included an IDH1 peptide vaccine. The CDR3 sequence: CASSEALAGVGYEQYF. CDR3 sequence (DNA): TGCGCCAGCAGCGAAGCACTAGCGGGAGTTGGTTACGAGCAGTACTTC.